Presented here are 15 T cell receptor beta chains from one specimen sequenced in a study of blood T cell repertoires in COVID-19. Sequencing was performed with immunoSEQ multiplex PCR; in TCRdb, only in-frame clones are kept and a portion is missing. The table lists about 98,000 clones, roughly nine tenths of them singletons. Material: peripheral blood. Every receptor here comes from a woman between 45 and 60 years old with COVID-19, enrolled during active disease.

The chain uses TRBV12-3 or TRBV12-4 and TRBJ1-1; D not resolved. V was trimmed by 8 bases and J by 2 bases, leaving 12 bases between them. The CDR3 spans 13 residues. The chain's CDR3 is CASLDTANTEAFF. CDR3 coding DNA: TGTGCCAGCCTTGACACGGCAAACACTGAAGCTTTCTTT.

This clone was recorded a few times. The chain recombines TRBV7-7 with TRBJ2-1; D may be TRBD2 (5 bases). Germline assignment: CDR1 SSHAT and CDR2 FNYEAQ (reference sequence). The length of the CDR3 is 16 residues. The V and J ends lost 6 bases and 7 bases respectively, with 22 bases between them. The CDR3 loop is CASSTVAKHPGNEQFF. The CDR3 DNA sequence: TGTGCCAGCAGTACTGTAGCCAAACACCCGGGGAATGAGCAGTTCTTC.

The chain recombines TRBV7-6 with TRBJ1-1; D ambiguous. In germline, CDR1 is SGHVS, CDR2 FNYEAQ. Between the trimmed V and J ends, which lost 0 bases and 9 bases, there was a span of 8 bases. The CDR3 is made up of 12 amino acids. The CDR3 here is CASSLAGGKAFF. In DNA form, the CDR3 reads TGTGCCAGCAGCTTAGCGGGAGGAAAAGCTTTCTTT.

The gene calls are TRBV6-1 and TRBJ1-2; tentative D call: TRBD1 (6 bases). CDR1 and CDR2 (germline): MNHNS, SASEGT. Trimming took off 3 bases at V and 4 bases at J, with 21 bases between the two ends. The CDR3 is 17 amino acids. The CDR3 protein is CASSERGGGRDLYGYTF. The DNA for the CDR3 is TGTGCCAGCAGTGAGAGAGGGGGTGGCAGGGACCTCTATGGCTACACCTTC.

The chain recombines TRBV27 with TRBJ2-5; 8 bases map to TRBD1. Germline CDR1 MNHEY, CDR2 SMNVEV (reference sequence). Losses at the gene ends were 6 bases for V and 2 bases for J; bases not matched to a gene: 5. The CDR3 contains 14 residues. The CDR3: CASRDRDRQETQYF. Written as DNA, the CDR3 is TGTGCCAGCAGAGACCGGGACAGGCAAGAGACCCAGTACTTC.

V and J are TRBV7-9 and TRBJ2-1, with 13 positions matching TRBD2. Germline lookup yields CDR1 SEHNR and CDR2 FQNEAQ (reference sequence). After removal of 8 bases from V and 5 bases from J, the junction contained 12 bases not matched to a gene. The CDR3 length is 17 residues. Here the CDR3 DNA reads TGTGCCAGCCCAAAGGGGGGGACTAGCGGGGACGACAATGAGCAGTTCTTC. It translates to CASPKGGTSGDDNEQFF.

The chain carries TRBV29-1 and TRBJ2-1; 13 bases match TRBD2. J gave up 9 bases and V 5 bases, and 7 bases lay outside the gene matches. CDR3 length equals 14 residues. Germline loops: CDR1 SQVTM, CDR2 ANQGSEA. CDR3 loop: CSVSTSGGAAEQFF. CDR3 DNA: TGCAGCGTTTCTACTAGCGGGGGGGCTGCTGAGCAGTTCTTC.

About this clone itself: The junction shows a germline mismatch at one end, possibly a read error. The chain combines TRBV7-7 with TRBJ2-5; possible D gene TRBD1, 5 bases. The germline CDR1 and CDR2 sequences are SSHAT and FNYEAQ (reference sequence). The CDR3 covers 13 residues. For the CDR3, the DNA is TGTGCTAGCAGCCCCAGGGTGAGCGAGACCCAGTACTTC. Translated: CASSPRVSETQYF.

V gene TRBV4-1 combines with J gene TRBJ1-2, with 7 nucleotides matching TRBD1. Germline-derived CDR1 and CDR2 are MGHRA and YSYEKL. Trimming at V came to 8 bases and at J to 5 bases, leaving 11 bases not matched to a gene. This CDR3 is built from 14 residues. For the CDR3, the DNA is TGCGCCAGCGGGGAACAGGGGTCGCTATATGGCTACACCTTC. This encodes CASGEQGSLYGYTF.

The chain employs TRBV28 and TRBJ2-5, with 7 nucleotides matching TRBD2. Germline CDR1 reads MDHEN; CDR2 reads SYDVKM. Trimming cost V 5 bases and J 3 bases; bases outside gene matches: 6. This CDR3 has 14 amino acids. The CDR3 loop reads CASSPRGREETQYF. Here the CDR3 DNA reads TGTGCCAGCAGTCCCCGGGGGAGGGAAGAGACCCAGTACTTC.

The chain is built from TRBV5-1 and TRBJ2-5, with D unresolved. Trimming stripped 0 bases from V and 1 base from J, with 7 bases between. Germline values: CDR1 SGHRS, CDR2 YFSETQ. CDR3 size: 14 residues. The CDR3 DNA reads TGCGCCAGCAGCTTGGATCCAGGCCAAGAGACCCAGTACTTC. This translates into CASSLDPGQETQYF.

This clone was seen just once. The chain combines TRBV25-1 with TRBJ2-7; 8 bases fit TRBD1. The CDR3 runs to 13 residues. Germline V CDR1 and CDR2: MGHDK, SYGVNS. V dropped 4 bases and J dropped 5; count of bases not matched to a gene: 4. The CDR3: CASSAAGGHEQYF. CDR3 coding DNA: TGTGCCAGCAGTGCGGCAGGGGGCCACGAGCAGTACTTC.

J is TRBJ1-5 and V is TRBV5-1; D is perhaps TRBD1 (6 bases). Germline V lookup: CDR1 SGHRS, CDR2 YFSETQ. The V and J ends lost 7 bases and 5 bases respectively, with 13 bases between them. CDR3 length: 13 residues. Written as DNA, the CDR3 is TGCGCCAGCGCACAGGGCGCTGATCAGCCCCAGCATTTT. Its protein is CASAQGADQPQHF.

The chain is built from TRBV4-3 and TRBJ2-1; D perhaps matches TRBD2 (6 bases). This CDR3 is 13 amino acids long. Per germline, CDR1 LGHNA and CDR2 YSLEER. V lost 4 bases and J lost 5, with 9 bases in between. The CDR3 is CASSPRLDNEQFF. CDR3 bases: TGCGCCAGCAGCCCACGACTAGACAATGAGCAGTTCTTC.

This chain connects TRBV7-9 to TRBJ1-6, with D uncertain. The germline CDR1 and CDR2 sequences are SEHNR and FQNEAQ (reference sequence). Trimming took 1 base from V and 14 from J, leaving 18 bases between them. The CDR3 runs to 15 residues. CDR3 sequence: CASSLGFQANIALHF. CDR3 bases: TGTGCCAGCAGCTTAGGATTTCAGGCCAATATCGCCCTCCACTTT. The whole variable domain, remainder taken from reference TRBV7-9 and TRBJ1-6, is DTGVSQNPRHKITKRGQNVTFRCDPISEHNRLYWYRQTLGQGPEFLTYFQNEAQLEKSRLLSDRFSAERPKGSFSTLEIQRTEQGDSAMYLCASSLGFQANIALHFGNGTRLTVT.